Listed here is a single T cell receptor beta chain. Germline V gene sequence: CDR1 SGHRS, CDR2 YFSETQ. Losses at the gene ends were 4 bases for V and 4 bases for J; bases not matched to a gene: 10. The CDR3 has 17 amino acids. This sample stems from a study of shared clonotypes between healthy human individuals. On the study more broadly: CD4 naive and memory got three plates each, CD8 naive two, CD8 memory one.

Naive CD8 cells lacked CD45RO and underwent positive selection for CCR7, leaving out terminally differentiated effector memory CD45RA+ cells. Assay: immunoSEQ multiplex PCR; the TCRdb copy retains only in-frame clones and omits some. This table holds about 590,000 clones, roughly 96% found once. The source is a woman younger than 45 in good health. J is TRBJ2-3 and V is TRBV5-1; 12 bases align to TRBD2. Sequencing input: naive CD8+ T cells sorted from blood. The CDR3 loop reads CASSPLTSGSEADTQYF. For the CDR3, the DNA is TGCGCCAGCAGCCCCCTGACTAGCGGGAGCGAGGCAGATACGCAGTATTTT.